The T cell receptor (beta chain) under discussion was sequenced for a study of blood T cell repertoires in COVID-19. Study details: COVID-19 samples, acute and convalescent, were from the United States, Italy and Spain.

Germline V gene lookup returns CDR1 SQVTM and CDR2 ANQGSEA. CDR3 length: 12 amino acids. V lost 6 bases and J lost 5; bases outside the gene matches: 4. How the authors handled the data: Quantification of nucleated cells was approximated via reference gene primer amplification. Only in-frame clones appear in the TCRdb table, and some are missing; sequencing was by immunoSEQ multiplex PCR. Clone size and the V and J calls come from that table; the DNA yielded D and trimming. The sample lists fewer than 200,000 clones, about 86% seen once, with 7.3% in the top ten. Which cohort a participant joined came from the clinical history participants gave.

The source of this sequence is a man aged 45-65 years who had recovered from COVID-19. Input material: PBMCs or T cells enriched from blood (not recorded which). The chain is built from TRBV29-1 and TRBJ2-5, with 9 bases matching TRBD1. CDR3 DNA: TGCAGCGTGGACAGGGGTCGGGAGACCCAGTACTTC. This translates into CSVDRGRETQYF.